The text below deals with one TCR beta chain. The record originates from a study of PD-L1 blockade in urothelial cancer. Time point denoted: pretreatment peripheral blood. Templates that were synthetic TCR analogs were spiked into each PCR. The assay was immunoSEQ multiplex PCR, and TCRdb's table has in-frame clones only and misses some. The sample has tens of thousands of clones; 90% are singletons. Sample: PBMCs, taken around atezolizumab (anti-PD-L1) treatment. This clonotype was obtained from a man aged 60-69 years with urothelial cancer.

The CDR3, as DNA: TGCAGCGTTGATGATCCCCGGGACAGCGTCTATGGCTACACCTTC. This encodes CSVDDPRDSVYGYTF. The chain uses TRBV29-1 and TRBJ1-2; 7 bases align to TRBD1. The junction had 11 bases not matched to a gene; V was cut back by 3 bases and J by 4 bases. Germline values: CDR1 SQVTM, CDR2 ANQGSEA. The length of the CDR3 is 15 residues.